This T cell receptor beta chain came from a study of shared clonotypes between healthy human individuals. For this clone: Its antigen remains unknown.

The repertoire was sequenced with immunoSEQ multiplex PCR; TCRdb's copy has only in-frame clones and lacks some. The table shows around 2,000,000 clones, with about 95% occurring only once. Overall study results and limits: Expectations were that clonotype sharing among donors would be affected by sequencing depth.

CD45RO-negative, CCR7-selected cells formed the naive CD8 fraction, which excluded terminally differentiated effector memory CD45RA+ cells. This CDR3 contains 16 residues. Specimen: naive CD8+ T cells sorted from blood. The chain combines TRBV21-1 with TRBJ2-5; TRBD1 was called by the table and not checked on the DNA. TRBV21-1 is shown as a pseudogene. The clonotype originates from a man younger than 35 in good health. CDR3 sequence (DNA): TGTGCCGGCCTCATCTATCAGGGACAGGGAACCCGATGCCTCAACTTC. Translating it yields CAGLIYQGQGTRCLNF.